A selection of T cell receptor beta chains follows, all from one sample in a study of spatial heterogeneity in lung cancer. TCRdb recomputed calls from the 5' RACE reads with MiXCR, one row per CDR3 protein. The sample lists roughly 39,000 distinct CDR3 sequences, 7.5% occurring once. The material was PBMCs, obtained at surgery. All receptors derive from a male donor with early-stage non-small cell lung cancer. Each CDR3 is given with its conserved first and last residue. Fields, in order: V gene, D gene, J gene, clone size, CDR3 protein, CDR3 DNA. A D gene is named only where the DNA matches it firmly. Part of the rows lack a size; the others show once, few, many or a class for expanded clones.

>TRBV7-9|-|TRBJ2-3|many
CASSLASGGADTQYF
TGTGCCAGCAGCTTAGCGAGCGGCGGGGCAGATACGCAGTATTTT
>TRBV4-1|-|TRBJ1-1|few
CASSPGRRLNTEAFF
TGCGCCAGCAGCCCCGGGAGGAGACTAAACACTGAAGCTTTCTTT
>TRBV6-2/TRBV6-3|-|TRBJ2-5|-
CASSPVGRQETQYF
TGTGCCAGCAGCCCCGTAGGGCGGCAAGAGACCCAGTACTTC
>TRBV2|-|TRBJ2-1|few
CASSGSQGGEQFF
TGTGCCAGCAGTGGGTCTCAGGGAGGTGAGCAGTTCTTC
>TRBV4-2|-|TRBJ1-1|many
CASSQEWAGATEAFF
TGTGCCAGCAGCCAAGAGTGGGCAGGGGCCACTGAAGCTTTCTTT
>TRBV6-6|-|TRBJ2-5|many
CASRRPGEETQYF
TGTGCCAGCAGACGCCCAGGCGAGGAGACCCAGTACTTC
>TRBV6-5|-|TRBJ1-5|many
CASSPDSGEGQPQHF
TGTGCCAGCAGCCCGGACAGTGGAGAGGGGCAGCCCCAGCATTTT
>TRBV14|-|TRBJ2-7|many
CASSFQGNHEQYF
TGTGCCAGCAGCTTCCAGGGGAACCACGAGCAGTACTTC
>TRBV7-9|-|TRBJ2-3|many
CASSWRGDLTDTQYF
TGTGCCAGCAGCTGGCGGGGAGACCTCACAGATACGCAGTATTTT
>TRBV6-2/TRBV6-3|-|TRBJ2-2|many
CASSNVEHGELFF
TGTGCCAGCAGTAATGTCGAGCACGGGGAGCTGTTTTTT
>TRBV7-6|-|TRBJ1-2|-
CASSSGRSGYTF
TGTGCCAGCAGCTCCGGCAGGAGTGGCTACACCTTC
>TRBV29-1|-|TRBJ2-3|many
CSVEARDSPF
TGCAGCGTTGAGGCCCGTGACAGCCCATTT
>TRBV7-9|-|TRBJ2-5|-
CASSTRAGQETQYF
TGTGCCAGCAGCACACGTGCGGGCCAAGAGACCCAGTACTTC
>TRBV12-3/TRBV12-4|-|TRBJ1-4|-
CASSLTEEKLFF
TGTGCCAGCAGTTTAACGGAAGAAAAACTGTTTTTT
>TRBV7-8|TRBD2|TRBJ2-3|many
CASSFSGGSTDTQYF
TGTGCCAGCAGCTTCAGCGGGGGCAGCACAGATACGCAGTATTTT
>TRBV19|-|TRBJ2-2|many
CASSIEGRRTGELFF
TGTGCCAGTAGTATTGAGGGGCGAAGAACCGGGGAGCTGTTTTTT
>TRBV6-5|-|TRBJ2-3|-
CASSFQGTDTQYF
TGTGCCAGCAGTTTTCAGGGCACAGATACGCAGTATTTT
>TRBV6-1|-|TRBJ2-4|-
CASSESWVLTNNIQYF
TGTGCCAGCAGTGAATCGTGGGTCCTTACTAATAACATTCAGTACTTC
>TRBV14|TRBD2|TRBJ2-3|-
CASSLLAGGVTDTQYF
TGTGCCAGCAGCCTACTAGCGGGAGGGGTCACAGATACGCAGTATTTT
>TRBV2|-|TRBJ1-1|few
CASSQDGRRLGAFF
TGTGCCAGCAGTCAAGACGGCCGCCGGCTAGGGGCTTTCTTT
>TRBV7-2|-|TRBJ1-5|few
CASSLYFLSNQPQHF
TGTGCCAGCAGCTTATATTTTCTGAGCAATCAGCCCCAGCATTTT
>TRBV20-1|TRBD2|TRBJ2-3|-
CSARVATGLAERDTQYF
TGCAGTGCTAGAGTTGCTACCGGACTAGCGGAGCGCGATACGCAGTATTTT
>TRBV12-3/TRBV12-4|-|TRBJ2-5|many
CASSFSGQETQYF
TGTGCCAGCAGTTTTAGCGGTCAAGAGACCCAGTACTTC
>TRBV9|TRBD2|TRBJ2-1|-
CASSVATSGGREQFF
TGTGCCAGCAGCGTAGCGACTAGCGGGGGGCGTGAGCAGTTCTTC
>TRBV5-1|TRBD1|TRBJ1-4|-
CASSGTENEKLFF
TGCGCCAGCAGCGGGACAGAGAATGAAAAACTGTTTTTT
>TRBV6-2/TRBV6-3|TRBD2|TRBJ2-3|many
CASSWTERGGDTQYF
TGTGCCAGCAGTTGGACTGAGCGGGGGGGAGATACGCAGTATTTT
>TRBV24-1|-|TRBJ2-1|many
CATSEIGWGNEQFF
TGTGCCACCAGTGAGATAGGGTGGGGAAATGAGCAGTTCTTC
>TRBV29-1|TRBD2|TRBJ2-3|few
CSARGGTSGRWADTQYF
TGCAGCGCCCGAGGGGGGACTAGCGGGAGGTGGGCAGATACGCAGTATTTT
>TRBV12-3/TRBV12-4|-|TRBJ1-5|few
CASSRGGTPPNQPQHF
TGTGCCAGCAGCCGGGGTGGTACACCTCCCAATCAGCCCCAGCATTTT
>TRBV7-9|-|TRBJ1-5|-
CASSSGSFSNQPQHF
TGTGCCAGCAGCTCCGGGTCCTTTAGCAATCAGCCCCAGCATTTT
>TRBV7-2|-|TRBJ1-1|-
CASSYNIIDTEAFF
TGTGCCAGCAGCTATAATATAATAGACACTGAAGCTTTCTTT
>TRBV29-1|-|TRBJ1-1|many
CSAPQAGGNTEAFF
TGCAGCGCTCCTCAAGCGGGCGGGAACACTGAAGCTTTCTTT
>TRBV20-1|-|TRBJ1-2|-
CSARVRSDPYGYTF
TGCAGTGCTAGGGTGAGATCAGACCCGTATGGCTACACCTTC
>TRBV29-1|-|TRBJ2-7|many
CSVTSLGRGGYEQYF
TGCAGCGTGACATCTTTAGGCAGGGGAGGCTACGAGCAGTACTTC
>TRBV12-3/TRBV12-4|-|TRBJ1-2|many
CASSSAAGNYGYTF
TGTGCCAGCAGTTCGGCAGCGGGCAACTATGGCTACACCTTC
>TRBV20-1|TRBD1|TRBJ2-3|few
CSATPGQGALNTQYF
TGCAGTGCGACTCCGGGACAGGGGGCCCTGAATACGCAGTATTTT
>TRBV3-1|TRBD2|TRBJ2-3|-
CASSQDPSPRLARDTQYF
TGTGCCAGCAGCCAAGACCCCTCGCCGAGACTAGCTAGAGATACGCAGTATTTT
>TRBV5-6|-|TRBJ2-5|many
CASSLGGRYQETQYF
TGTGCCAGCAGCTTGGGCGGCAGGTACCAAGAGACCCAGTACTTC
>TRBV12-3/TRBV12-4|TRBD1|TRBJ2-3|many
CASSPTGGTDTQYF
TGTGCCAGCAGTCCGACAGGGGGCACAGATACGCAGTATTTT
>TRBV10-3|-|TRBJ1-1|many
CAVAQLNTEAFF
TGTGCCGTGGCACAGTTGAACACTGAAGCTTTCTTT
>TRBV7-9|TRBD2|TRBJ2-5|-
CASRGTSGGTFQETQYF
TGTGCCAGCAGAGGGACTAGCGGGGGCACCTTCCAAGAGACCCAGTACTTC
>TRBV4-1|-|TRBJ1-1|-
CASSQDRDMNTEAFF
TGCGCCAGCAGCCAAGATAGGGACATGAACACTGAAGCTTTCTTT
>TRBV7-8|-|TRBJ2-3|many
CASSLSGVVADTQYF
TGTGCCAGCAGCTTGTCCGGGGTAGTTGCCGATACGCAGTATTTT
>TRBV7-8|-|TRBJ1-5|-
CASSLGDTPLQPQHF
TGTGCCAGCAGCTTGGGGGATACTCCACTTCAGCCCCAGCATTTT
>TRBV7-2|-|TRBJ1-3|many
CASSLGGFSGNTIYF
TGTGCCAGCAGCTTAGGGGGGTTCTCTGGAAACACCATATATTTT
>TRBV27|-|TRBJ1-1|many
CASSLYSVGTEAFF
TGTGCCAGCAGTTTATATTCCGTGGGCACTGAAGCTTTCTTT
>TRBV6-2/TRBV6-3|-|TRBJ1-6|many
CASSYQENSPLHF
TGTGCCAGCAGTTATCAGGAAAATTCACCCCTCCACTTT
>TRBV6-6|TRBD1|TRBJ1-2|-
CASSDGTGGSYGYTF
TGTGCCAGCAGTGACGGGACAGGGGGAAGCTATGGCTACACCTTC
>TRBV19|TRBD2|TRBJ2-3|many
CASSIGLAGGFPYF
TGTGCCAGTAGTATAGGGCTAGCGGGAGGATTCCCGTATTTT
>TRBV9|-|TRBJ2-3|many
CASSPQGGDTQYF
TGTGCCAGCAGTCCACAGGGAGGAGATACGCAGTATTTT
>TRBV5-1|-|TRBJ2-1|many
CASSLLGGTHYNEQFF
TGCGCCAGCAGCCTTCTAGGGGGGACCCACTACAATGAGCAGTTCTTC
>TRBV4-3|TRBD1|TRBJ2-2|few
CASSRGQGALTGELFF
TGCGCCAGCAGCCGGGGACAGGGGGCGCTCACCGGGGAGCTGTTTTTT
>TRBV13|-|TRBJ1-1|-
CASSRQDSTEAFF
TGTGCCAGCAGCCGACAGGACAGCACTGAAGCTTTCTTT